The clone carrying this TCR beta chain occurred many times. The authors ran a second PCR of about 6 to 11 cycles using a sample-barcoded 5' primer and a J-beta primer mix. TCRdb reprocessed the 5' RACE reads with MiXCR, giving one entry per CDR3 protein. Counted here are around 800,000 distinct CDR3 sequences, around half occurring once; the ten biggest clones make up roughly 20%. This sample is drawn from a study of blood T cells in healthy people across ages. V shed 5 bases and J 0 bases; nucleotides not matched to a gene: 2. This CDR3 has 14 residues. The germline V gene encodes CDR1 SGHTA and CDR2 FQGTGA.

The J gene is TRBJ2-3, the V gene TRBV7-3; 7 bases align to TRBD2. The specimen sequenced was blood. The receptor comes from a man older than 75 in good health. The CDR3 DNA is TGTGCCAGCAGCCAAGCGGGAAGCACAGATACGCAGTATTTT. This encodes CASSQAGSTDTQYF. Full variable domain (outside the CDR3, taken from reference TRBV7-3 and TRBJ2-3): GAGVSQTPSNKVTEKGKYVELRCDPISGHTALYWYRQSLGQGPEFLIYFQGTGAADDSGLPNDRFFAVRPEGSVSTLKIQRTERGDSAVYLCASSQAGSTDTQYFGPGTRLTVL.